This T cell receptor (beta chain) was sequenced for a study of shared clonotypes between healthy human individuals. General observations from the study: It was the few donors that limited the genetic and exposure-history diversity represented. It was the non-shared clonotypes that had lower generation probabilities than clonotypes shared by all four donors. On the whole, naive subsets had larger estimated richness than memory subsets had.

About this clone itself: Antigen: not known.

Deletions cut 2 bases from V and 3 bases from J, with 12 bases between. The CDR3 totals 14 residues. CDR1 and CDR2 (germline): SGHRS, YFSETQ. An even split of each subset's genomic DNA across several immunoSEQ plates was performed. TCRdb keeps only in-frame clones here, not all; method: immunoSEQ multiplex PCR. The sample lists over 2 million clones; around 93% were seen once. The source of this sequence is a man aged 18 to 35 in good health. Some clones in this sample may be carry-over from other donors' samples. The rearrangement links TRBV5-1 to TRBJ2-7, with D tentatively TRBD1 (6 bases). Input material: naive CD4+ T cells from PBMCs. The subset here: CD45RA+ positively selected. The CDR3: CASSFQGRNYEQYF. CDR3 DNA sequence: TGCGCCAGCAGCTTCCAGGGGCGCAACTACGAGCAGTACTTC.